The table lists the clone carrying this TCR beta chain with a few counts. MiXCR, applied by TCRdb to the RACE reads, yields one record per CDR3 protein. The data contain 85,000 to 100,000 distinct CDR3 sequences, roughly a quarter of them singletons. This entry is derived from a study of human T cells and chemical hapten exposure. Study information: Across the whole study, which lasted roughly 24 weeks, patients were given diphenylcyclopropenone on the scalp once a week. The upper back received 0.01% DPC by patch testing, with results read at 6 days.

Time point specified: patch test 3, about 24 weeks after DPC sensitization. Regarding treatment: therapeutic diphenylcyclopropenone sensitization with weekly scalp DPC. The V end lost 4 bases, the J end lost 5 bases, and 13 bases lay between the germline ends. CDR1 and CDR2 (germline): KGHDR, SFDVKD. There are 15 residues in the CDR3. Source: whole blood, taken in connection with sensitization to the hapten diphenylcyclopropenone (DPC). The J gene is TRBJ2-2, the V gene TRBV24-1; a possible D gene is TRBD1 (6 bases). The receptor's source is a man in his forties or fifties with alopecia areata. Some clones in this sample may be carry-over from other donors' samples. The CDR3 region has the DNA TGTGCCACCAGTGACATACAGGGTGGAACCGGGGAGCTGTTTTTT. It codes for CATSDIQGGTGELFF.